The source of this T cell receptor beta chain is a study of early T cells in non-severe SARS-CoV-2 infection. Study at large: Bulk RNA taken from unsorted whole blood was sequenced, leaving chains unpaired.

Germline CDR1 and CDR2: LNHDA and SQIVND (reference sequence). The CDR3 is 14 residues long. V shed 5 bases and J 1 base; nucleotides not matched to a gene: 2. TCRdb independently ran MiXCR on the 5' RACE reads; one entry per CDR3 protein. Among fewer than 80,000 distinct CDR3 sequences listed, 12% were seen once. V usage is TRBV19 and J usage is TRBJ1-5; 7 bases map to TRBD1. The origin of this receptor is an adult who was a healthcare worker with PCR-confirmed SARS-CoV-2 infection or an uninfected control (not recorded which). The sequenced sample was whole blood. CDR3 in DNA: TGTGCCAGTAGTCTACAGGGGAGCAATCAGCCCCAGCATTTT. Translation: CASSLQGSNQPQHF.